The 27 T cell receptor beta chains reported below all come from one sample, sequenced in a study of glioma-infiltrating T cells after dendritic cell vaccination. Generated by immunoSEQ multiplex PCR, the TCRdb table keeps only in-frame clones and is missing some. This table has under 100,000 clones, around 90% appearing once. Sample: blood, taken before dendritic cell vaccination. The receptor source for this set is a human donor with glioblastoma.

The chain combines TRBV29-1 with TRBJ1-1; unclear D gene. CDR1 is SQVTM and CDR2 is ANQGSEA in the germline V gene. The CDR3 runs 11 residues. V was cut by 7 bases and J by 2 bases, with 8 bases left in between. The CDR3 sequence is CSAMSNTEAFF. In DNA, the CDR3 is TGCAGCGCTATGTCCAACACTGAAGCTTTCTTT.

V is TRBV27 and J is TRBJ2-2; D may be TRBD2 (5 bases). Germline CDR1 reads MNHEY; CDR2 reads SMNVEV (reference sequence). The V and J ends lost 3 bases and 2 bases respectively, with 13 bases between them. This CDR3 contains 16 residues. The CDR3 DNA reads as TGTGCCAGCAGTTTTTCCAGCGGAAGTAACACCGGGGAGCTGTTTTTT. Translated, it gives CASSFSSGSNTGELFF.

The chain couples TRBV5-1 to TRBJ2-7; 7 nucleotides agree with TRBD2. The germline V gene has CDR1 SGHRS and CDR2 YFSETQ. The length of the CDR3 is 14 residues. Trimming cost V 3 bases and J 2 bases; bases outside gene matches: 5. The CDR3 sequence is CASSWEGGAYEQYF. The CDR3 region has the DNA TGCGCCAGCAGCTGGGAGGGAGGGGCCTACGAGCAGTACTTC.

V and J are TRBV6-1 and TRBJ1-2, with 8 bases identical to TRBD1. The CDR3 has 14 residues. Losses at the gene ends were 10 bases for V and 2 bases for J; bases not matched to a gene: 9. CDR1 MNHNS and CDR2 SASEGT come from the germline V gene. CDR3 amino acids: CATQSGTGNYGYTF. The CDR3 DNA sequence: TGTGCCACTCAATCCGGGACAGGAAACTATGGCTACACCTTC.

The chain has TRBV7-6 and TRBJ2-1, with D hard to call. CDR1 and CDR2 from the germline V gene are SGHVS and FNYEAQ. The CDR3 has 13 amino acids. Trimming stripped 0 bases from V and 6 bases from J, with 6 bases between. The CDR3 region has the DNA TGTGCCAGCAGCTTAGCCTGGAGCAATGAGCAGTTCTTC. Protein sequence: CASSLAWSNEQFF.

This clone was counted a single time. The chain joins TRBV28 to TRBJ1-2; TRBD1 might be the D (5 bases). Germline CDR1 is MDHEN and CDR2 is SYDVKM. The CDR3 extends over 15 amino acids. V was trimmed by 3 bases and J by 3 bases, leaving 14 bases between them. CDR3 residues: CASSFSGGADYGYTF. CDR3 nucleotides: TGTGCCAGCAGTTTCTCGGGCGGGGCGGACTATGGCTACACCTTC.

This clone was recorded a few times. V is TRBV2 and J is TRBJ2-2; possible D gene TRBD1, 6 bases. V lost 6 bases to trimming and J lost 3 bases, with 20 bases between them. The CDR3 consists of 17 residues. In germline, CDR1 is SNHLY, CDR2 FYNNEI. The CDR3 here is CASSQTWTAVHTGELFF. CDR3 nucleotides: TGTGCCAGCAGCCAAACTTGGACAGCGGTCCACACCGGGGAGCTGTTTTTT. The full variable domain, completed using reference TRBV2 and TRBJ2-2, is EPEVTQTPSHQVTQMGQEVILRCVPISNHLYFYWYRQILGQKVEFLVSFYNNEISEKSEIFDDQFSVERPDGSNFTLKIRSTKLEDSAMYFCASSQTWTAVHTGELFFGEGSRLTVL.

This chain connects TRBV18 to TRBJ2-7, with 10 bases identical to TRBD1. CDR1 and CDR2 (germline): KGHSH, LQKENI. The CDR3 loop spans 15 amino acids. V lost 3 bases and J lost 1; bases outside the gene matches: 3. The CDR3 bases are TGTGCCAGCTCACCCCGGGACAGGGGTTCCTACGAGCAGTACTTC. Residues: CASSPRDRGSYEQYF. The whole variable domain, filled in from reference TRBV18 and TRBJ2-7, reads NAGVMQNPRHLVRRRGQEARLRCSPMKGHSHVYWYRQLPEEGLKFMVYLQKENIIDESGMPKERFSAEFPKEGPSILRIQQVVRGDSAAYFCASSPRDRGSYEQYFGPGTRLTVT.

This chain links TRBV7-8 with TRBJ2-5; D gene ambiguous. V was trimmed by 5 bases and J by 0 bases, leaving 7 bases between them. In germline, CDR1 is SGHVS, CDR2 FQNEAQ. CDR3 length: 13 amino acids. The CDR3 coding sequence is TGTGCCAGCAGCCGAGACAACCAAGAGACCCAGTACTTC. Translation: CASSRDNQETQYF.

V gene TRBV19 combines with J gene TRBJ1-1, with TRBD1 matching over 10 bases. The germline gives CDR1 LNHDA, CDR2 SQIVND (reference sequence). This CDR3 comprises 16 residues. V lost 6 bases to trimming and J lost 1 base; unmatched junction nucleotides: 8. The CDR3 region is CASSSGTGAENTEAFF. The CDR3 nucleotides read TGTGCCAGTAGCTCCGGGACAGGGGCGGAGAACACTGAAGCTTTCTTT.

This chain uses TRBV25-1 with TRBJ2-3, with TRBD1 as a possible D gene (5 bases). This CDR3 is built from 15 residues. The V gene's germline CDR1 is MGHDK and CDR2 SYGVNS. V was clipped by 3 bases and J by 3 bases, with 13 bases between them. The CDR3 coding sequence is TGTGCCAGCAGTGATACTAACACAGGTACAGATACGCAGTATTTT. Its protein is CASSDTNTGTDTQYF.

V gene TRBV6-5 combines with J gene TRBJ1-2, with 7 bases lining up with TRBD1. V shed 3 bases and J 8 bases; nucleotides not matched to a gene: 9. The CDR3 totals 14 residues. The germline gives CDR1 MNHEY, CDR2 SVGAGI. CDR3 residues: CASSYTGDWRGYTF. CDR3 sequence (DNA): TGTGCCAGCAGTTATACAGGGGACTGGAGAGGCTACACCTTC.

J is TRBJ2-7 and V is TRBV11-1; 10 positions match TRBD2. The CDR3 runs to 19 residues. V gave up 0 bases and J gave up 5 bases; unmatched junction bases: 16. The V gene's germline CDR1 is SGHAT and CDR2 FQDESV (reference sequence). The CDR3: CASSLALGVGPSGSHEQYF. DNA for the CDR3: TGTGCCAGCAGCTTAGCGCTCGGGGTTGGGCCTAGCGGGAGCCACGAGCAGTACTTC.

The CDR3 DNA follows: TGTGCCATCAGTGCGACGGGGGAGGCGTGGGGGGCCAACGTCCTGACTTTC. This sequence encodes CAISATGEAWGANVLTF. The gene calls are TRBV10-3 and TRBJ2-6, with D tentatively TRBD2 (6 bases). V lost 4 bases and J 4 bases, leaving 17 bases between the germline ends. In germline, CDR1 is ENHRY, CDR2 SYGVKD. CDR3 length: 17 amino acids.

This rearrangement joins TRBV29-1 to TRBJ2-1; TRBD2 agrees at 12 bases. The CDR3 contains 15 residues. V gave up 7 bases and J gave up 3 bases; unmatched junction bases: 7. CDR1 and CDR2 (germline): SQVTM, ANQGSEA. CDR3: CSGSSGGAFYNEQFF. Written as DNA, the CDR3 is TGCAGCGGATCTAGCGGGGGGGCGTTCTACAATGAGCAGTTCTTC.

This chain connects TRBV4-1 to TRBJ2-2; 9 bases are a match to TRBD2. The CDR3 spans 18 residues. The V gene's germline CDR1 is MGHRA and CDR2 YSYEKL. V shed 1 base and J 4 bases; nucleotides not matched to a gene: 10. The CDR3 sequence is CASSQVGGGGAGTGELFF. The CDR3 nucleotides are TGCGCCAGCAGCCAAGTGGGTGGCGGGGGGGCCGGCACCGGGGAGCTGTTTTTT.

The V call is TRBV5-8, the J call TRBJ1-5; unclear D gene. Between the trimmed V and J ends, which lost 1 base and 12 bases, there was a span of 14 bases. The CDR3 runs to 13 residues. The germline V gene has CDR1 SGHTS and CDR2 YDEGEE. The CDR3 sequence: CASSLKVRVGQHF. The DNA for the CDR3 is TGTGCCAGCAGCTTGAAGGTCCGGGTTGGCCAGCATTTT. The whole variable domain, remainder taken from reference TRBV5-8 and TRBJ1-5, is EAGVTQSPTHLIKTRGQQATLRCSPISGHTSVYWYQQALGLGLQFLLWYDEGEERNRGNFPPRFSGRQFPNYSSELNVNALELEDSALYLCASSLKVRVGQHFGDGTRLSIL.

CDR3 amino acids: CASRPGDRPGDGYTF. In DNA, the CDR3 is TGTGCCAGCAGGCCCGGGGACCGCCCGGGGGATGGCTACACCTTC. This sequence joins TRBV6-5 and TRBJ1-2, with D maybe TRBD1 (5 bases). This CDR3 region has 15 residues. From germline, CDR1 is MNHEY and CDR2 SVGAGI. Trimming removed 6 bases from V and 6 bases from J, with 20 bases in between.

The chain links TRBV13 to TRBJ1-2; weak D call: TRBD1 (5 bases). Trimming stripped 4 bases from V and 7 bases from J, with 16 bases between. The length of the CDR3 is 14 residues. The germline V gene has CDR1 PRHDT and CDR2 FYEKMQ (reference sequence). CDR3 DNA: TGTGCCAGCAGCTCCACGAGTAGGGGAGGTGGCTACACCTTC. This codes for CASSSTSRGGGYTF.

The V and J genes are TRBV5-1 and TRBJ2-5; the D gene is possibly TRBD2 (5 bases). The length of the CDR3 is 14 residues. Per the germline V gene, CDR1 is SGHRS and CDR2 is YFSETQ. The V and J ends lost 4 bases and 2 bases respectively, with 12 bases between them. CDR3 loop: CASSPGILQETQYF. In nucleotides, the CDR3 is TGCGCCAGCAGCCCGGGGATCTTACAAGAGACCCAGTACTTC.

This sequence joins TRBV15 and TRBJ2-1, with 7 bases identical to TRBD1. Trimming at V came to 0 bases and at J to 6 bases, leaving 11 bases not matched to a gene. The CDR3 has 17 residues. Germline lookup yields CDR1 LNHNV and CDR2 YYDKDF (reference sequence). The CDR3 protein is CATSRDQTQGTSNEQFF. In nucleotides, the CDR3 is TGTGCCACCAGCAGAGACCAGACACAGGGGACGTCCAATGAGCAGTTCTTC. Filled out from reference TRBV15 and TRBJ2-1, the complete variable domain reads DAMVIQNPRYQVTQFGKPVTLSCSQTLNHNVMYWYQQKSSQAPKLLFHYYDKDFNNEADTPDNFQSRRPNTSFCFLDIRSPGLGDTAMYLCATSRDQTQGTSNEQFFGPGTRLTVL.

This clone was seen only a few times. The chain couples TRBV2 to TRBJ2-5; the D gene is possibly TRBD2 (6 bases). CDR1 SNHLY and CDR2 FYNNEI come from the germline V gene. This CDR3 comprises 11 residues. Trimming left V 5 bases short and J 5 bases short, with 6 bases between. CDR3 region: CASSREETQYF. The CDR3 coding sequence is TGTGCCAGCAGTCGGGAGGAGACCCAGTACTTC.

This chain joins TRBV20-1 and TRBJ1-2; D remains ambiguous. Germline V lookup: CDR1 DFQATT, CDR2 SNEGSKA (reference sequence). Trimming cost V 1 base and J 8 bases, with 8 bases left between them. The CDR3 spans 11 residues. CDR3 coding DNA: TGCAGTGCTAGAGGGTCGGGAGGCTACACCTTC. Amino acid sequence: CSARGSGGYTF.

The chain combines TRBV5-5 with TRBJ1-5; 7 nucleotides align to TRBD1. From germline, CDR1 is SGHKS and CDR2 YYEKEE (reference sequence). The CDR3 runs 15 residues. The V gene end was trimmed by 4 bases and the J gene end by 1 base; junction bases not matched to a gene: 5. For the CDR3, the DNA is TGTGCCAGCAGCCAGACAGGGTCCAGCAATCAGCCCCAGCATTTT. It translates to CASSQTGSSNQPQHF.

The genes are TRBV19 and TRBJ1-1; 7 bases align to TRBD1. The CDR3 extends over 15 amino acids. After removal of 5 bases from V and 0 bases from J, the junction contained 6 bases not matched to a gene. CDR1 and CDR2 from the germline V gene are LNHDA and SQIVND (reference sequence). The CDR3 region has the DNA TGTGCCAGTAGTCCGGGACAGAAGATGAACACTGAAGCTTTCTTT. Amino acid sequence: CASSPGQKMNTEAFF.

The chain employs TRBV5-4 and TRBJ2-5, with TRBD2 matching over 13 bases. The CDR3 runs 14 residues. With V trimmed by 6 bases and J by 5 bases, 4 bases remained unmatched. Per germline, CDR1 SGHNT and CDR2 YYREEE (reference sequence). The CDR3 DNA follows: TGTGCCAGCAAACTAGCGGGAGGGCCTGAGACCCAGTACTTC. This codes for CASKLAGGPETQYF. The full variable domain, rest sourced from reference TRBV5-4 and TRBJ2-5, is ETGVTQSPTHLIKTRGQQVTLRCSSQSGHNTVSWYQQALGQGPQFIFQYYREEENGRGNFPPRFSGLQFPNYSSELNVNALELDDSALYLCASKLAGGPETQYFGPGTRLLVL.

This chain uses TRBV4-1 with TRBJ2-5, with D maybe TRBD2 (7 bases). Deletions cut 3 bases from V and 1 base from J, with 21 bases between. This CDR3 comprises 18 residues. The V gene's germline CDR1 is MGHRA and CDR2 YSYEKL. CDR3 sequence reads: CASSQRGYLGAFQETQYF. In DNA, the CDR3 is TGCGCCAGCAGCCAGCGGGGGTATCTGGGGGCCTTCCAAGAGACCCAGTACTTC.